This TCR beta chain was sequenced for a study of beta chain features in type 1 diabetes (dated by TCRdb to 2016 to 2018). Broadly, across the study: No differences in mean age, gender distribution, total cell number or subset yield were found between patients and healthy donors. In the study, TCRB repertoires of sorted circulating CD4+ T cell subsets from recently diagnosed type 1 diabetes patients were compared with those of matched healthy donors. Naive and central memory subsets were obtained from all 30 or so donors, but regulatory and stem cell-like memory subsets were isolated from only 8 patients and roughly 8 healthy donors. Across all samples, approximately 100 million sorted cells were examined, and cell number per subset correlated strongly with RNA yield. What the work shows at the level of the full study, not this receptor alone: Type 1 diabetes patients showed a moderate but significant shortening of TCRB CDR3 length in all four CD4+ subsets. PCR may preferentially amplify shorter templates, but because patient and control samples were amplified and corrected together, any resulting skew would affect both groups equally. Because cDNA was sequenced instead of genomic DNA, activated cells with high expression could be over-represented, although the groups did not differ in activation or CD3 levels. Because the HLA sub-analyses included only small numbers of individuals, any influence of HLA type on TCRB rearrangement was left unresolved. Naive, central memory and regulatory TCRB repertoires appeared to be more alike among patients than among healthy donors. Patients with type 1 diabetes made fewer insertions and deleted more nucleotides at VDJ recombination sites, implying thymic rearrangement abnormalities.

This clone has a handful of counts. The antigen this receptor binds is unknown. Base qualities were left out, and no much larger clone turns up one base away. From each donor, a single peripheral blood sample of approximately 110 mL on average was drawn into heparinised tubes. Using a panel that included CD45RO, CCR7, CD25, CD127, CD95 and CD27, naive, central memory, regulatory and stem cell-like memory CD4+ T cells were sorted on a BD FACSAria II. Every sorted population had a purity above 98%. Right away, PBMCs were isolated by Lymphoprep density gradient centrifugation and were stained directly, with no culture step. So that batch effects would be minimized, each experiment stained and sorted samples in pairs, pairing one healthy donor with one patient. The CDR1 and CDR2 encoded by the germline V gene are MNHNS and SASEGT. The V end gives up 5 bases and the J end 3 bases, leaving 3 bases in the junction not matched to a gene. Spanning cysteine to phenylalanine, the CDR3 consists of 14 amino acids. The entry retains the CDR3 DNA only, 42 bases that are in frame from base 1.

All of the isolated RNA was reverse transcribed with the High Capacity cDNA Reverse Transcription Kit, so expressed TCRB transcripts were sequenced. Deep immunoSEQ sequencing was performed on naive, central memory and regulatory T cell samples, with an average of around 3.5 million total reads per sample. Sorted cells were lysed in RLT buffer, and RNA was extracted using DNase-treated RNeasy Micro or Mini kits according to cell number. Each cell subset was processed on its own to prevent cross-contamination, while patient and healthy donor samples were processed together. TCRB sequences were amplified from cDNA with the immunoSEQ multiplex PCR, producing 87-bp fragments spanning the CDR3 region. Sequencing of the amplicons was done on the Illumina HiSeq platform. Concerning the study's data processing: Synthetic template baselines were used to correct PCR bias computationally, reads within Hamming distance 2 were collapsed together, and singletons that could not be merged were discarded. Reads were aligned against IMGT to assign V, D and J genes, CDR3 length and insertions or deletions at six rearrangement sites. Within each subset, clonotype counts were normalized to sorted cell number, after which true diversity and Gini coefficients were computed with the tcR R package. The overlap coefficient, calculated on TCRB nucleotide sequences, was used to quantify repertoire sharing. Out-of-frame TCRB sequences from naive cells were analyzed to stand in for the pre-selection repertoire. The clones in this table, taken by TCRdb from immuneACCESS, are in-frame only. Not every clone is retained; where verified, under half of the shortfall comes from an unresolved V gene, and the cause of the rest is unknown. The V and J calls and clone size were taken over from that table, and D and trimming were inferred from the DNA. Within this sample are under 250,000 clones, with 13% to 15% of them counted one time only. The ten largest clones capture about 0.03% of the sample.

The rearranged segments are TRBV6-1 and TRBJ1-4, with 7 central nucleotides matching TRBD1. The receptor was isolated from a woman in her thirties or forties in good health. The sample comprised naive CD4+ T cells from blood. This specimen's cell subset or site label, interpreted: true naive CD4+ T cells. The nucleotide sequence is TGTGCCAGCAGTCGGGACAGCCCTAATGAAAAACTGTTTTTT. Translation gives CASSRDSPNEKLFF.